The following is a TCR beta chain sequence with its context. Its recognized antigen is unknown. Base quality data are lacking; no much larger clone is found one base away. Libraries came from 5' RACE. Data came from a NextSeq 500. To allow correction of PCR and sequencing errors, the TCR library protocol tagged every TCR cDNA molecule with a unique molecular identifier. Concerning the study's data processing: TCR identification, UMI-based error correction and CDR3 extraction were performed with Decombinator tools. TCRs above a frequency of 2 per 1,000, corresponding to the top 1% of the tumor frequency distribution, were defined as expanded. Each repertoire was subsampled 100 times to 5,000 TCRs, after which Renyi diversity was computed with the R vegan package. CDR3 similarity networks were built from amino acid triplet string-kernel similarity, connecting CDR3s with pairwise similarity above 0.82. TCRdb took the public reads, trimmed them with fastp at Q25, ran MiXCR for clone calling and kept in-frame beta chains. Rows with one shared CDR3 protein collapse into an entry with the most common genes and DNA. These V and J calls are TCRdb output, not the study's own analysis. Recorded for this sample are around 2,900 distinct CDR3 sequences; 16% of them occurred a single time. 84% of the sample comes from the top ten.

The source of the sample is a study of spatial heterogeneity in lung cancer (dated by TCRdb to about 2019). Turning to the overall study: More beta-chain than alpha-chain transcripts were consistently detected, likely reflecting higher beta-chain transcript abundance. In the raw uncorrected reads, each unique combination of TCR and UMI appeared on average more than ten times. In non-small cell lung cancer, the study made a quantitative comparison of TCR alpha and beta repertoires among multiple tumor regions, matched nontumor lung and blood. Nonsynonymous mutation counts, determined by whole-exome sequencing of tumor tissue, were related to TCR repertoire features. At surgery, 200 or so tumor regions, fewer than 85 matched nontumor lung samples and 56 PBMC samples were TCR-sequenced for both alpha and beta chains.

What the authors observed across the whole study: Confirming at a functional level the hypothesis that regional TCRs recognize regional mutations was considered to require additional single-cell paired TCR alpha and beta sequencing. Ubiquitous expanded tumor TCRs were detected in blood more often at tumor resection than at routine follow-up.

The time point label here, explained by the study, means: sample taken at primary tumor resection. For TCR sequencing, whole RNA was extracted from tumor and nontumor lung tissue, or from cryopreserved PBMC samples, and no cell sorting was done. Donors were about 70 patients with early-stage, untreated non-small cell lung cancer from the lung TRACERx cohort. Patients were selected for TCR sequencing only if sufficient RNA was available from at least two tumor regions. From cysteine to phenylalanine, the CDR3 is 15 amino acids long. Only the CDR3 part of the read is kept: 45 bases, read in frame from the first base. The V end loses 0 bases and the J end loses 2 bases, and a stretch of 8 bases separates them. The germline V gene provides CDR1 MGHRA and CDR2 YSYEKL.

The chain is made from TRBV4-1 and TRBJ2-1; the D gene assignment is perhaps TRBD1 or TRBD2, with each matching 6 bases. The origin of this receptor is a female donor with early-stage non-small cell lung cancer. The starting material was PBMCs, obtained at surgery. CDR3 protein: CASSQDGGTYNEQFF. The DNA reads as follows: TGCGCCAGCAGCCAAGACGGGGGCACCTACAATGAGCAGTTCTTC.